These T cell receptor beta chains were read from a single sample in a study of blood T cells in healthy people across ages. TCRdb re-analysed the 5' RACE reads in MiXCR, keeping a single row per CDR3 protein. This table holds about 780,000 distinct CDR3 sequences, roughly 46% found once. The sample taken for sequencing was blood. The receptors were gathered from a man at least 80 years old in good health. CDR3s leave out the opening cysteine and the closing phenylalanine or tryptophan.

j_call v_call cdr3_aa
TRBJ1-4 TRBV5-1 ASSWGQAAATNEKLF
TRBJ2-7 TRBV6-2/TRBV6-3 ASSTRSSYEQY
TRBJ2-1 TRBV7-9 ASILAGGLGEQF
TRBJ2-1 TRBV12-3/TRBV12-4 ASSLSGYYNEQF
TRBJ2-1 TRBV4-3 ASSQGLRVDEQF
TRBJ2-1 TRBV5-6 ASRMGQGAGNEQF
TRBJ1-6 TRBV4-3 ASSQDEARGDSPLH
TRBJ2-4 TRBV27 AYSGAPAKNIQY
TRBJ1-2 TRBV12-3/TRBV12-4 ASSSSDRVGYT
- TRBV27 ASSKIGTSRETQF
TRBJ2-3 TRBV20-1 SASEPRTSGRAEGTDTQY
TRBJ2-3 TRBV12-3/TRBV12-4 ASSRETEGVRVTQY
TRBJ2-1 TRBV7-3 ASSPEAGGDGNEQF
TRBJ1-6 TRBV11-2 ASSADGGISPPH
TRBJ2-5 TRBV12-3/TRBV12-4 ASSATGTLQETQY